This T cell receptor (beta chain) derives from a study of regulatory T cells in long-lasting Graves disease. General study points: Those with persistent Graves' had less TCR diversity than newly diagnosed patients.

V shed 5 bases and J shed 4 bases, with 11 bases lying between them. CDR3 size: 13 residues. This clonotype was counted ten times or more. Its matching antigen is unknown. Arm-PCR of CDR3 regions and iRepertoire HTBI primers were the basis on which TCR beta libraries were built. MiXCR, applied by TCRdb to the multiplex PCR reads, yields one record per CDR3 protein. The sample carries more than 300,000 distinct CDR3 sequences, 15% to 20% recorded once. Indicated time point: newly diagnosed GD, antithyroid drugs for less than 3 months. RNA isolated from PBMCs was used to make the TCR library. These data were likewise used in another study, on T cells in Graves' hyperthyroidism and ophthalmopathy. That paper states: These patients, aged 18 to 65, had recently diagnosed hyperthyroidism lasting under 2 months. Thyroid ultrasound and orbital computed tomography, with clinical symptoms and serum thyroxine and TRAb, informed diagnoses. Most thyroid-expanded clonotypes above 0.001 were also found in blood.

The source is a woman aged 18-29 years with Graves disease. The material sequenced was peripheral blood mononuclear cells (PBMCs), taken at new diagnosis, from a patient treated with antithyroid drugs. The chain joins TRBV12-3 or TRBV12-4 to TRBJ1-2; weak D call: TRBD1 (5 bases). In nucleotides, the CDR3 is TGTGCCAGCAGTCCCGACAGAAGCTATGGCTACACCTTC. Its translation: CASSPDRSYGYTF.